This T cell receptor beta chain appears in the sequencing data of a study of blood T cell repertoires in COVID-19. Study in general: Sample material is recorded as cDNA or gDNA derived from T cells, B-cell-depleted T cells, or PBMCs.

In germline, CDR1 is MNHEY, CDR2 SVGEGT. The V end was cut by 5 bases, the J end by 2 bases, with 12 bases between. The CDR3 totals 14 residues. As handled by the study authors: How many nucleated cells were present was estimated from reference gene primer amplification. Produced via immunoSEQ multiplex PCR; TCRdb's table is partial and in-frame only. V and J calls and clone size follow that table, whereas D and trimming were derived from the DNA. The sample shows 95,000 to 100,000 clones, about 90% of them seen only once. Material: peripheral blood. J is TRBJ1-2 and V is TRBV6-2 or TRBV6-3; tentative D call: TRBD1 (5 bases). This TCR was sampled from a man aged 45 to 65 with acute or convalescent COVID-19. The CDR3 reads CASSTPQGNYGYTF. The CDR3 DNA reads TGTGCCAGCAGTACCCCGCAGGGCAACTATGGCTACACCTTC.